Sequencing of this T cell receptor (beta chain) was carried out in a study of T cell responses to AZD1222 COVID-19 vaccine. The study, taken as a whole, reports: Clonal diversity was possibly underestimated, and white British individuals and females predominated among donors. The number of AZD1222 recipients seropositive at baseline was only 6 or 7.

As to this clone: Its specificity is not known.

From germline, CDR1 is SGHTA and CDR2 FQGNSA. The V gene lost 4 bases and the J gene lost 5 bases, with 12 bases spanning the gap. The CDR3 is 14 amino acids. The data were produced by immunoSEQ multiplex PCR, yet TCRdb's version contains in-frame clones alone and is incomplete. Of about 140,000 clones in the sample, 90% to 95% were seen once. Combined were second doses at about 4 or about 12 weeks. The sequence came from an adult who received the AZD1222 COVID-19 vaccine. The input for sequencing was peripheral blood, taken 28 days after the second AZD1222 dose. The chain employs TRBV7-2 and TRBJ1-5; D is unclear. The CDR3 coding sequence is TGTGCCAGCAGCTCGCGGACGGCCGATCAGCCCCAGCATTTT. Amino acids: CASSSRTADQPQHF.